This T cell receptor beta chain derives from a study of cytomegalovirus exposure and HLA in healthy donors (dated by TCRdb to the late 2010s). Some background on the complete study: An earlier analysis of roughly 500 of the donors reported roughly 270 Gb of sequence data and some 120 million unique TCR beta sequences from roughly 200 million T cells. The study combined high-throughput TCR immunosequencing, statistical association of individual TCRs with disease status, and machine learning to predict cytomegalovirus infection status. The study used immunosequencing to profile the T cell repertoires of approximately 630 subjects and linked those repertoires to cytomegalovirus serostatus. To study patterns of TCR occurrence, a later analysis re-analyzed previously published TCR beta repertoires from just over 650 donors and added high-resolution HLA genotyping. Donor age, sex, ethnicity and CMV serostatus were compiled together with the repertoire data. Every discovery cohort repertoire had been produced on one sequencing platform. The study aimed to test whether signatures of past pathogen exposure could be identified by cataloging public T cell receptors. Class I and class II HLA loci were covered by the typing at four-digit resolution. Among 398 genotyped donors of the cohort, an average of around 220,000 unique TCR beta nucleotide sequences was sequenced per donor, of which roughly 17% were non-productive. Approximately 300 gigabases of sequencing data and approximately 92 million unique TCR sequences made up an early release that covered some 640 HLA-typed donors. Rather than using new phenotypic data, the later analysis identified candidate immune exposures from TCR beta sequences and from how often those sequences occurred across donors. Besides the first cohort of about 730 subjects, a separate validation cohort made up of 95 to 150 different subjects was used. A later genetic analysis used genome-wide SNP genotypes for about 60% of the roughly 700 donors, treating that subset as a discovery cohort. In an earlier analysis of over 550 of the donors, high-throughput TCR beta sequencing was used to judge whether each TCR beta V gene segment behaved as functional or pseudogenic. Roughly 5 DR-DQ haplotypes were handled as single units for association and clustering, since linkage in the cohort was strong. The number of typed donors differed by locus: roughly 620-630 for A, B, C, DRB1 and DQB1; approximately 520 for DQA1; fewer than 610 for DPA1; and some 430 for DPB1. Of the roughly 400 genotyped donors, over 70% fell in the genetic ancestry cluster associated with self-reported Caucasian donors. The study at large found these results: In an earlier analysis of more than 500 of the donors, most TCR beta V segments appeared in productive rearrangements about 87% or about 30% of the time, broadly matching IMGT annotations. In vitro tests confirmed that a few of the cytomegalovirus-associated TCR beta chains recognize cytomegalovirus antigens. The study gave a list of over 150 TCR beta chains associated with cytomegalovirus. Most TCR sequences were seen in very few donors, while some public TCRs were found in many individuals. According to a later genetic analysis, donors in an Asian-associated ancestry cluster had fewer N-insertions in productive TCRs than the approximately 700-donor mean. Correlated functional status among segregating V segments might reflect linkage disequilibrium, but an unknown experimental factor could not be ruled out. Because HLA typing was missing for some donors at each locus, association tests included only the typed subset. An association between a missense DCLRE1C variant and V-gene and J-gene trimming of TCR beta chains was found in a later genetic analysis and replicated in an independent cohort. Strong co-occurrence of HLA alleles, especially DR and DQ, made assigning TCR associations to individual alleles difficult. Only TCR beta chains were sequenced in this cohort, and the absence of alpha or paired-chain data limited detectable features. In a later analysis, several top co-occurrence clusters were reported to appear linked to parvovirus B19, influenza, CMV and Epstein-Barr virus. The earlier analysis of some 540 of the donors excluded roughly 17 rarely observed V segments, including chromosome 9 orphons, because counts were too low. The classifier was reported to diagnose cytomegalovirus status with high specificity and sensitivity in both the original cohort and the validation cohort. A group of highly shared sequence variants was considered likely to be a technical artifact of the sequencing pipeline. It was suggested by the authors that the approach could potentially be generalized to other disease states and immunological phenotypes. A further reported finding was that TCR beta sequences accurately predicted the HLA-A and HLA-B alleles for most subjects in the first cohort. A later analysis found that most CMV-associated TCR beta chains appeared HLA-restricted, with HLA associations seemingly driven largely by CMV exposure. A later analysis found that HLA-associated TCR beta chains were more clonally expanded and had lower generation probabilities than equally common non-associated chains. At a false discovery rate of 0.05, a later analysis linked under 20,000 TCR beta sequences to specific HLA alleles. Roughly uniform sequencing depth across donors was assumed in presence/absence analyses, although this assumption may not hold. Immune exposure information for the cohort was limited to CMV serostatus. In a later analysis, TCR association rates were found to vary across HLA loci, with the most associated TCRs seen for DRB1 alleles and the fewest for HLA-C alleles.

For this clone: Its antigen target is currently unknown. One base away there is no much larger clone; base qualities are not given.

To prepare the library, the immunoSEQ multiplex PCR assay was applied. The multiplex PCR relied on a mix of 60 forward primers for TCR Vbeta segments and 13 reverse primers for TCR Jbeta segments. The CDR3 region of rearranged TCR beta genes was amplified from genomic DNA with a multiplex PCR assay. The Illumina HiSeq System was used to sequence the amplified TCR beta libraries as 87-base-pair reads. The original methods were these. In a later analysis, some 80 million unique TCR beta chains were counted across the 666 repertoires, and about 10 million of these chains were shared by at least two donors. A nearest-neighbor algorithm error-corrected the raw reads and collapsed the reads into unique sequences, merging closely related sequences to remove PCR and sequencing errors. V, D and J gene segments were assigned by aligning CDR3 sequences to IMGT reference sequences. Each retained sequence needed at least a six-nucleotide match to both a V gene segment and a J gene segment. A rearrangement counted as productive if the CDR3 had no stop codons and remained in frame with V and J, and every other rearrangement counted as non-productive. Following IMGT convention, CDR3 was defined as the stretch from the second conserved V-encoded cysteine to the conserved J-encoded phenylalanine. The earlier analysis of fewer than 700 of the donors excluded sequences that lacked an unambiguous match to a single V gene segment. In an earlier analysis of several hundred of the donors, V segments were called functional above 56.7% productive rearrangements and were called segregating when the between-donor standard deviation exceeded 5%. A statistical classification framework was developed to diagnose cytomegalovirus status using the catalog of TCR beta chain sequences. In a later analysis, V and J genes were assigned by comparing TCR nucleotide sequences against IMGT/GENE-DB human TR gene sequences. The TCRdist pipeline was used in a later analysis to assign CDR3 sequences and most-parsimonious VDJ recombination scenarios. In a later analysis, each TCR beta chain was defined by its CDR3 amino acid sequence together with its V-gene family, and reads without a unique V-gene family were excluded. In a later analysis, 450 to 600 highly shared, low-generation-probability nucleotide sequences were removed to address suspected cross-contamination and a sequencing artifact. In a later analysis, a clonal expansion index was calculated for each public chain from normalized within-repertoire ranks of inferred template counts. A later analysis computed generation probabilities with a VDJ recombination model fitted to out-of-frame rearrangements, and checked the results against IGoR. Hypergeometric tests were used in a later analysis to score TCR-TCR, TCR-HLA and TCR-CMV co-occurrence, with a repertoire-size bias correction applied to the TCR pairs. False discovery rates were estimated in a later analysis by permuting HLA or CMV assignments 20 times. In a later analysis, co-occurring TCRs were grouped with DBSCAN, and TCRdist sequence similarity was added when clustering was performed within HLA-allele-positive subsets. Repertoires with fewer than 30,000 or more than 120,000 public chains, plus five repertoires with anomalous nucleotide sharing, were excluded from co-occurrence clustering. This is the immuneACCESS table as TCRdb keeps it, with only in-frame sequences that have V and J called. A part of the clones is gone; compared with another copy, unresolved V genes explain less than half, and the rest is unexplained. That table gives V, J and clone size, and the DNA gave D and trimming. Counted in this sample were about 250,000 clones; roughly 70% of them appeared once. The ten largest clones represent approximately 2.1% of the sample.

The cohort was made up of approximately 670 healthy bone marrow donors. Cohort members were all nominally healthy when sampled, although unrecorded immune exposures were likely present. The donor was CMV seronegative and belonged to the group of 352 seronegative cohort members. Every donor gave a peripheral blood sample, and the peripheral blood mononuclear cells from that sample were used for TCR beta sequencing. Genomic DNA extraction from the blood cell samples was performed with the Qiagen DNeasy Blood Extraction Kit. Sequencing used PBMCs. The sequence was collected from a female donor in good health and CMV-seronegative.

The bases read TGCAGCGTTGGCGGCAGTTCCTACAATGAGCAGTTCTTC. Its translation is CSVGGSSYNEQFF. The chain was built from TRBV29-1 and TRBJ2-1; the D gene cannot be named for sure. Trimming takes 4 bases from V and 1 base from J, and the germline ends sit 8 bases apart. The germline V gene provides CDR1 SQVTM and CDR2 ANQGSEA. Including cysteine and phenylalanine, the CDR3 has 13 amino acids. The only DNA kept is the CDR3, 39 bases in frame from the first base.